This T cell receptor beta chain was captured in a study of radiotherapy plus CTLA-4 blockade in lung cancer. Study-wide context: Among patients, less than 20% showed objective responses, and around 30% had disease control. General observations from the study: Alongside interferon-beta, early blood T cell clone dynamics were reportedly the best predictor of response. Radiotherapy was combined with ipilimumab, and tumor-derived TCR clones then expanded in blood.

The study treated chemo-refractory metastatic non-small-cell lung cancer patients with focal radiation plus ipilimumab CTLA-4 blockade. About this clone itself: The antigen remains unidentified.

V trimming: 4 bases; J trimming: 8 bases; junction bases outside the gene matches: 10. The CDR3 consists of 17 residues. Per germline, CDR1 SGHVS and CDR2 FNYEAQ. This table comes from immunoSEQ multiplex PCR, and its TCRdb copy is limited to in-frame clones, with some not included. Counted here are over 75,000 clones, about 83% occurring once; the ten biggest clones make up around 0.9%. This sequence joins TRBV7-6 and TRBJ2-1; 14 positions agree with TRBD2. The material sequenced was peripheral blood, taken from a patient treated with radiotherapy plus ipilimumab. The source of this sequence is a human donor with non-small cell lung cancer who had stable disease on radiotherapy plus ipilimumab. This CDR3 is CASSSGTSGGIVHEQFF. In nucleotides, the CDR3 is TGTGCCAGCAGCTCCGGGACTAGCGGGGGCATCGTACATGAGCAGTTCTTC.